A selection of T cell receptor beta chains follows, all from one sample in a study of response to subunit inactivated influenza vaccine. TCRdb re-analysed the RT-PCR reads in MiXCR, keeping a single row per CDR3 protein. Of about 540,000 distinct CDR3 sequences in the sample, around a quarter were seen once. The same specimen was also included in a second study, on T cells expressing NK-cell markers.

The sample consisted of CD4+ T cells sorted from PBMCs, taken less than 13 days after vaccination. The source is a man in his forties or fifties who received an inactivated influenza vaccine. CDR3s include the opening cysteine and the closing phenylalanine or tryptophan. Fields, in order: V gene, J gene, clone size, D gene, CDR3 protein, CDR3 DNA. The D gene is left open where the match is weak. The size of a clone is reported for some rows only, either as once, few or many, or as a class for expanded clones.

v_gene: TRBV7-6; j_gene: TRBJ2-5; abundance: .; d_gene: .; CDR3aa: CASSLAIYETQYF; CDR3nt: TGTGCCAGCAGCTTAGCTATTTACGAGACCCAGTACTTC
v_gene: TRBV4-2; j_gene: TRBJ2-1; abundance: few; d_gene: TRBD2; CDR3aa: CASSPTSGRLNEQFF; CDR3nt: TGTGCCAGCAGCCCAACTAGCGGACGTTTAAATGAGCAGTTCTTC
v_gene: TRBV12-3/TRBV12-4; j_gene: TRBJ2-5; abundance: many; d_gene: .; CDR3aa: CASSFGGLGGETQYF; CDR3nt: TGTGCCAGCAGTTTCGGTGGACTAGGGGGAGAGACCCAGTACTTC
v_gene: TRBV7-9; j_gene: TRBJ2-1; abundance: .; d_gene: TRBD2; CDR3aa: CASSAQLAGNEQFF; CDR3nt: TGTGCCAGCAGCGCGCAACTAGCGGGTAATGAGCAGTTCTTC
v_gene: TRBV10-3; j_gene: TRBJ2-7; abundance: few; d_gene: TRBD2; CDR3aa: CAIRPTSGGHYEQYF; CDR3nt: TGTGCCATCAGGCCAACTAGCGGGGGGCACTACGAGCAGTACTTC
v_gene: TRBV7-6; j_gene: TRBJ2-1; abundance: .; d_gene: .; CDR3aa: CASSLEEGLHEQFF; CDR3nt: TGTGCCAGCAGCTTAGAGGAGGGACTCCATGAGCAGTTCTTC
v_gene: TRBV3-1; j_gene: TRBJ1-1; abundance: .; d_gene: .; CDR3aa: CASRASEGHLEAFF; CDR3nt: TGTGCCAGCAGGGCCAGTGAGGGACACCTGGAAGCTTTCTTT
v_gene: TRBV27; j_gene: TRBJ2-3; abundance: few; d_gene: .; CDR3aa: CASINWETDTQYF; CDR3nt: TGTGCCAGCATTAACTGGGAAACAGATACGCAGTATTTT
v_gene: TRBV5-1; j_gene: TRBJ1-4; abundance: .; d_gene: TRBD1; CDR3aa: CASSVQGVVEKLFF; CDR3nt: TGCGCCAGCAGCGTACAGGGGGTAGTTGAAAAACTGTTTTTT
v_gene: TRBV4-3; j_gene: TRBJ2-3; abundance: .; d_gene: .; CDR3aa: CASSQEAGLRPDTQYF; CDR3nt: TGCGCCAGCAGCCAAGAGGCAGGCCTCCGTCCAGATACGCAGTATTTT
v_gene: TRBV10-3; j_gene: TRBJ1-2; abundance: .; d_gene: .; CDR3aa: CAITPGRSGYTF; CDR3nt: TGTGCCATCACACCAGGAAGGAGTGGCTACACCTTC
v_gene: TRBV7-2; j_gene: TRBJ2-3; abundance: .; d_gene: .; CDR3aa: CASSFRQGTDTQYF; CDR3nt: TGTGCCAGCAGCTTCCGACAGGGCACAGATACGCAGTATTTT
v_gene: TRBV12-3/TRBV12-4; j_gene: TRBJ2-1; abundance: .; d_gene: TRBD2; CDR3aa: CASSRGTSGGNNEQFF; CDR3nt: TGTGCCAGCAGTCGCGGGACTAGCGGGGGAAACAATGAGCAGTTCTTC
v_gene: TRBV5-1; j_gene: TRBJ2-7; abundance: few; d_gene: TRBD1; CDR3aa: CASSLNRGEQYF; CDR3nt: TGCGCCAGCAGCTTGAACAGGGGCGAGCAGTACTTC